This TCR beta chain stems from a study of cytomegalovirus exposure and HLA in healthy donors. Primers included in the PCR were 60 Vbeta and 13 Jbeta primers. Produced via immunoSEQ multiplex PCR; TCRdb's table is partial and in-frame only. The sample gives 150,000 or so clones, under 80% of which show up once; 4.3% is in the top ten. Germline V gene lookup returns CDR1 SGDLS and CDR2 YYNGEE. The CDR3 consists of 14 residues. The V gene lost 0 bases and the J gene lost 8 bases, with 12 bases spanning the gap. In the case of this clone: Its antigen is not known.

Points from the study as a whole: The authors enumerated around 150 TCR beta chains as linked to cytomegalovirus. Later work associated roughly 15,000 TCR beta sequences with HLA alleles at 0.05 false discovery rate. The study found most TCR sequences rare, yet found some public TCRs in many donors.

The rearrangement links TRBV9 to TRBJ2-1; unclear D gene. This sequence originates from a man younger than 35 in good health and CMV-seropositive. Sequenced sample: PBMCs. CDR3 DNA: TGTGCCAGCAGCGTAGAAGTAGGCCGGGATGAGCAGTTCTTC. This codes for CASSVEVGRDEQFF.